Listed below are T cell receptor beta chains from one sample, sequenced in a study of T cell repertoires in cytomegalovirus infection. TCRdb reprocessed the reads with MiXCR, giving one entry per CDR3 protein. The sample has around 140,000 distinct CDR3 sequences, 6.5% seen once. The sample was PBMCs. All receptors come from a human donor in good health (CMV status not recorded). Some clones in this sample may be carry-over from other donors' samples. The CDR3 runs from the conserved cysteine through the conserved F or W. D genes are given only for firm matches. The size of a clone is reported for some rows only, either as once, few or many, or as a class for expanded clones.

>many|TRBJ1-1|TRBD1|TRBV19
CASTIRGHRQGVSPEAFF
TGTGCCAGCACCATCAGGGGACATCGACAGGGGGTTTCTCCTGAAGCTTTCTTT
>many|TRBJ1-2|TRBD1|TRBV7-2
CASSQGQGHTF
TGTGCCAGCAGCCAGGGACAGGGACACACCTTC
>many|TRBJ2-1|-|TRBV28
CASTRLWGAGEQFF
TGTGCCAGCACACGTTTATGGGGGGCTGGTGAGCAGTTCTTC
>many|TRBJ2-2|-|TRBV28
CASRGDLYTGELFF
TGTGCCAGCAGAGGGGACTTGTACACCGGGGAGCTGTTTTTT
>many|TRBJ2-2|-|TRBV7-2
CASSRSRSGELFF
TGTGCCAGCAGCCGTTCGAGATCCGGGGAGCTGTTTTTT
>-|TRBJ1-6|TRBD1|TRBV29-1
CSVGRQGPGPLHF
TGCAGCGTTGGAAGACAGGGCCCAGGACCCCTCCACTTT
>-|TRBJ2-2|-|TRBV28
CASSLWTVTNTGELFF
TGTGCCAGCAGTCTTTGGACAGTAACGAACACCGGGGAGCTGTTTTTT
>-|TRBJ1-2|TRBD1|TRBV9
CASSGTGTGGNGYTF
TGTGCCAGCAGCGGGACCGGGACAGGGGGCAATGGCTACACCTTC
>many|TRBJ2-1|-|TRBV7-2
CASSSSTAEQFF
TGTGCCAGCAGCTCGTCGACAGCAGAGCAGTTCTTC
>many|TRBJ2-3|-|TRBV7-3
CASSLFHSTDTQYF
TGTGCCAGCAGCTTATTTCACTCTACAGATACGCAGTATTTT
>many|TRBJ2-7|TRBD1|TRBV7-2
CASSSDRGSYEQYF
TGTGCCAGCAGCTCGGACAGGGGGAGCTACGAGCAGTACTTC